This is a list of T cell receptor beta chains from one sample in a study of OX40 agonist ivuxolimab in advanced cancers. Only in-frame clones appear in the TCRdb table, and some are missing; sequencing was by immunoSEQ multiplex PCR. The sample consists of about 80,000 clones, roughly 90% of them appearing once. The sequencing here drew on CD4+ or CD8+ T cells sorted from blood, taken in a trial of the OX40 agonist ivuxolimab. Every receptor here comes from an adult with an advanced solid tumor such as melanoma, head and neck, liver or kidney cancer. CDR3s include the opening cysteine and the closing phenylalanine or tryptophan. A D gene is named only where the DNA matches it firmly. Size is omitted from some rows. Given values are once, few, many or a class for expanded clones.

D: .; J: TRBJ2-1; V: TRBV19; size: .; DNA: TGTGCCAGTAGTATCGGCAGGGGGGAGACTAATGAGCAGTTCTTC; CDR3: CASSIGRGETNEQFF
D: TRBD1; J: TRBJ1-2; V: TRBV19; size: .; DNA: TGTGCCAGTAGTGACCGGGACAGTAGAATGGGGGTATATGGCTACACCTTC; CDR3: CASSDRDSRMGVYGYTF
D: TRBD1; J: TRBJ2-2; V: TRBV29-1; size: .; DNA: TGCAGCGTTGAAGCTCCGGACAGGGAGAAGAACACCGGGGAGCTGTTTTTT; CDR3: CSVEAPDREKNTGELFF
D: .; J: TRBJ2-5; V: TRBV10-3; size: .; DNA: TGTGCCATCCGCCAGGAGGAGACCCAGTACTTC; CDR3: CAIRQEETQYF
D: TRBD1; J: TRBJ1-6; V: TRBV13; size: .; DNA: TGTGCCAGCAGCTCCATACAGGGGGGCAATTCACCCCTCCACTTT; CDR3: CASSSIQGGNSPLHF
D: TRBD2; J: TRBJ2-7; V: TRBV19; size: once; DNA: TGTGCCAGTAGTGCCGGGGGAGGGCCCTACGAGCAGTACTTC; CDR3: CASSAGGGPYEQYF
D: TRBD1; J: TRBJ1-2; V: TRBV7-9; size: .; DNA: TGTGCCAGCAGCTTACCCCGCCACCGGGACAGGGAGGTGGATGGCTACACCTTC; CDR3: CASSLPRHRDREVDGYTF
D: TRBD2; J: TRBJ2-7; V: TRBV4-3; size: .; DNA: TGCGCCAGCAGCCTTAGCGGGGCAGCTGTGGAGCAGTACTTC; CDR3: CASSLSGAAVEQYF
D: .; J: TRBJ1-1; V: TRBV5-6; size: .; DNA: TGTGCCAGCAGCTTCCGAGGGACCACTGAAGCTTTCTTT; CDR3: CASSFRGTTEAFF
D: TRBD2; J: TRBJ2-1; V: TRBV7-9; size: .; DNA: TGTGCCAGCAGCCCCGAGCGGGGGGCTTTCAATGAGCAGTTCTTC; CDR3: CASSPERGAFNEQFF
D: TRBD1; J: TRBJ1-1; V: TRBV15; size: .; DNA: TGTGCCACCACCGGGACAGGGGGCACTGAAGCTTTCTTT; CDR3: CATTGTGGTEAFF
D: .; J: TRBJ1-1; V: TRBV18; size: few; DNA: TGTGCCAGCTCACTTCCCGGACCGTCGAACACTGAAGCTTTCTTT; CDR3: CASSLPGPSNTEAFF
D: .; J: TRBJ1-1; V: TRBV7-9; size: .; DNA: TGTGCCAGCGAGGCTGTGAACACTGAAGCTTTCTTT; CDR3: CASEAVNTEAFF
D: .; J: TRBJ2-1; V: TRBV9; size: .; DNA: TGTGCCAGCAGCGTAGCAGGCGGACCGGCAACATGGGAGCAGTTCTTC; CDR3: CASSVAGGPATWEQFF
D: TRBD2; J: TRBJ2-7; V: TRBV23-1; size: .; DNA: TGCGCCAGCAGTTACGCGGGGGGTAGAAGGACCTACGAGCAGTACTTC; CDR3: CASSYAGGRRTYEQYF
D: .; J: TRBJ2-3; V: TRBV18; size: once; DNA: TGTGCCAGCTCGCGGGTGCAAGATACGCAGTATTTT; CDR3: CASSRVQDTQYF
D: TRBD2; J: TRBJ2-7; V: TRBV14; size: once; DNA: TGTGCCAGCAGCCAAGATCGGCATAGCGGGAGCTACGAGCAGTACTTC; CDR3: CASSQDRHSGSYEQYF
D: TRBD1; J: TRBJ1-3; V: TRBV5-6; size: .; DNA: TGTGCCAGCAGCCCGGGGACAGGGGCGGCTGGAAACACCATATATTTT; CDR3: CASSPGTGAAGNTIYF
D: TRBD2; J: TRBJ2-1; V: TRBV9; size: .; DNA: TGTGCCAGCAGCGCTAGACTAGCTGGTTCCTACAATGAGCAGTTCTTC; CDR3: CASSARLAGSYNEQFF
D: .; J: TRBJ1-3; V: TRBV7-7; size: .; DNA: TGTGCTAGCAGCTTAATGGGTCGGCTTTCTGGAAACACCATATATTTT; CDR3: CASSLMGRLSGNTIYF
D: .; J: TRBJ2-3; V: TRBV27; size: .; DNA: TGTGCCAGCAGTTCCCTGGACGATACAGATACGCAGTATTTT; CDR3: CASSSLDDTDTQYF
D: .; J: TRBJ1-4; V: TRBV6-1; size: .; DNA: TGTGCCAGCAGTGTGACAGGCCCGGGTACAACTAATGAAAAACTGTTTTTT; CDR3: CASSVTGPGTTNEKLFF
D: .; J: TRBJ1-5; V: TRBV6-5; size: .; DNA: TGTGCCAGCAGTTACTCGGAGAGTAATCAGCCCCAGCATTTT; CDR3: CASSYSESNQPQHF
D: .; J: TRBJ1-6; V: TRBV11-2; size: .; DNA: TGTGCCAGCAGCTTAGACCCTGGTGGATATAATTCACCCCTCCACTTT; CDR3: CASSLDPGGYNSPLHF
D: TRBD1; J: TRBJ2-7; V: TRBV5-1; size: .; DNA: TGCGCCAGCAGCGCTCCCGGGACAGGGGGCTCCTACGAGCAGTACTTC; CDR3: CASSAPGTGGSYEQYF
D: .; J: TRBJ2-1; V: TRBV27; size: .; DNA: TGTGCCAGCAGTTTATTATCGGGGAAATTCAATGAGCAGTTCTTC; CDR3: CASSLLSGKFNEQFF
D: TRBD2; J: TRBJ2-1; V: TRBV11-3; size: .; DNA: TGTGCCAGCAGCTCCCCCTTAGCGGGGGGGGTCAATGAGCAGTTCTTC; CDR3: CASSSPLAGGVNEQFF
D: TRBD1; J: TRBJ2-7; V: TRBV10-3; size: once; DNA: TGTGCCATCCTCGGGACAGGGAGCTACGAGCAGTACTTC; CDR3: CAILGTGSYEQYF
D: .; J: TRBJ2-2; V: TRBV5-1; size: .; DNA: TGCGCCAGCAGCTCCCCGATTCGAGGCCACACCGGGGAGCTGTTTTTT; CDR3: CASSSPIRGHTGELFF
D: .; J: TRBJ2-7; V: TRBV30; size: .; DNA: TGTGCCTGGAGTGTTCAGGGTTCCTACGAGCAGTACTTC; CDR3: CAWSVQGSYEQYF
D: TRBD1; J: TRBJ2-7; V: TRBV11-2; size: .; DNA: TGTGCCAGCAGCTTTTCCGGGACAGACTACTACGAGCAGTACTTC; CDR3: CASSFSGTDYYEQYF
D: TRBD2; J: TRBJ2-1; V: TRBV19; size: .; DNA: TGTGCCAGTAGCACCATTGCTAGCGGGGGGGGACGTAACAATGAGCAGTTCTTC; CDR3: CASSTIASGGGRNNEQFF
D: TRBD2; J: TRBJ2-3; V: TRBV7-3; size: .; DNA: TGTGCCAGCAGCTACGGTCTAGCGGGGGGGCATGTAGATACGCAGTATTTT; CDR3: CASSYGLAGGHVDTQYF
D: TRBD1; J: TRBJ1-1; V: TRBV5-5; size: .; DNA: TGTGCCAGCAGTCGACCGACAGGGGACACTGAAGCTTTCTTT; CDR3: CASSRPTGDTEAFF
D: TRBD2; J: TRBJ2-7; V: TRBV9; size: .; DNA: TGTGCCAGCAGCGCAGGGACTAGCGGCTCCTACGAGCAGTACTTC; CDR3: CASSAGTSGSYEQYF
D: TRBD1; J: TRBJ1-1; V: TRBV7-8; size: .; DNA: TGTGCCAGCAGCCCCCGACAGGGAAGGAACACTGAAGCTTTCTTT; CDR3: CASSPRQGRNTEAFF
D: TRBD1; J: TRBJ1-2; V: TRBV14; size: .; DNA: TGTGCCAGCAGCCAAGAGACAGGGTGGAGCTATGGCTACACCTTC; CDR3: CASSQETGWSYGYTF
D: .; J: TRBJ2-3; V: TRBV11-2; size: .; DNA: TGTGCCAGCAGCTTGGGAGATACGCAGTATTTT; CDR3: CASSLGDTQYF
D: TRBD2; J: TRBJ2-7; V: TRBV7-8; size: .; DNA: TGTGCCAGCAGCCAACTAGCGGAGGCCCTCGGCGAGCAGTACTTC; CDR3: CASSQLAEALGEQYF
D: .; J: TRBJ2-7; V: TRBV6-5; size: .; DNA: TGTGCCAGCGGCGGACTCTCCTACGAGCAGTACTTC; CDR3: CASGGLSYEQYF
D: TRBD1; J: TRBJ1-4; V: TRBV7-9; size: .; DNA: TGTGCCAGCAGCCCGGGACAGGGTAGGGAAAAACTGTTTTTT; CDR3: CASSPGQGREKLFF